These T cell receptor beta chains were read from a single sample in a study of OX40 agonist ivuxolimab in advanced cancers. Using immunoSEQ multiplex PCR, the repertoire was profiled, and TCRdb retains in-frame clones only, with some absent. The data show around 84,000 clones, with around 94% seen just once and 9.5% to 11% held by the top ten. This specimen was CD4+ or CD8+ T cells sorted from blood, taken in a trial of the OX40 agonist ivuxolimab. Every receptor here comes from an adult with an advanced solid tumor such as melanoma, head and neck, liver or kidney cancer. Both conserved end residues are part of each CDR3. Clone size, where shown, is once, few, many, or a class for clones that have expanded.

.,13,TRBV5-4,CASSLEGVSEQFF
.,16,TRBV5-5,CASSLSNYGGSYEQYF
.,21,TRBV13,CASSPSSGTQRIFTSTDTQYF
.,14,TRBV6-6,CASSYGTDTGELFF
.,15,TRBV7-8,CASSPPPGNSYEQYF
.,13,TRBV4-2,CASSQGKGYEQYF
.,15,TRBV14,CASSQDSTGRGGYIF
.,14,TRBV13,CASSLVGVRETQYF
.,14,TRBV5-1,CASSVAGGFNEQFF
.,16,TRBV4-3,CASSQDRALSGTEAFF
once,19,TRBV4-3,CASSQGSGRFRGGADTQYF
.,16,TRBV5-6,CASSLWLLKMGNEQFF
.,12,TRBV7-9,CASSLVNTEAFF
.,11,TRBV7-9,CASSPMDTQYF
.,17,TRBV4-2,CASSQDPAGDPTDTQYF
once,15,TRBV5-1,CASRGPGSDNSPLHF
.,17,TRBV5-1,CASSFRLAGVHTGELFF
few,15,TRBV6-1,CASSGTFQYQETQYF
.,14,TRBV7-2,CASSPTGTAYEQYF
.,16,TRBV13,CASSQTGQGRTDTQYF
once,13,TRBV28,CASSPSRGQEQYF
.,15,TRBV6-5,CASSYSGGASEKLFF
.,15,TRBV4-1,CASSQDRGQGYEQYF
.,14,TRBV19,CASSTDRKPYGYTF
.,14,TRBV27,CASSAPGQDYEQYF
.,15,TRBV5-4,CASSRLGQMNTEAFF
.,13,TRBV11-2,CASSNSGFNEQFF
.,15,TRBV9,CASSPQGLRNYGYTF
.,14,TRBV19,CASSIWQGKNEQFF
.,15,TRBV7-6,CASSLGTSFRETQYF
.,13,TRBV6-5,CASSFGSNQPQHF
.,14,TRBV25-1,CASSGSGTSGRVFF
.,17,TRBV28,CASSLEGTLGWMGEQYF
.,15,TRBV9,CASSIQGYPTDTQYF
once,15,TRBV27,CASSLGGLYSYEQYF
.,17,TRBV7-2,CASSPWTSGRRGGELFF
.,15,TRBV4-3,CASSQDWAATYEQYF
many,14,TRBV4-1,CASSQGDRTYEQYF
.,14,TRBV27,CASSLAGDDTEAFF
.,15,TRBV5-6,CASSLFAGRIHEQYF
.,19,TRBV2,CASTGTRLWRVYSNQPQHF
few,14,TRBV4-2,CASSLAPAGYEQYF
.,15,TRBV9,CASSVEGTPSYEQYF
.,16,TRBV29-1,CSVEDWTSGSLNEQFF
.,19,TRBV13,CASSLVLGSLAKNTGELFF
.,16,TRBV7-6,CASSLAAGLSTDTQYF
.,16,TRBV7-9,CASSSDSLIAKNIQYF
.,13,TRBV6-5,CASGPGETHEQFF
.,17,TRBV7-2,CASSLVVSVRLSPEQYF
once,12,TRBV6-1,CASSDYKGEQFF